The 15 T cell receptor beta chains below all came from one sample that was sequenced in a study of blood T cell repertoires in COVID-19. Measured with immunoSEQ multiplex PCR; TCRdb has only the in-frame clones, and not every one. The sample records a few hundred thousand clones, approximately 90% being singletons. Material for sequencing was peripheral blood. These receptors were obtained from a woman aged 45-59 years with COVID-19, enrolled during active disease.

The genes are TRBV7-7 and TRBJ2-1; D possibly corresponds to TRBD2 (7 bases). The CDR3 contains 15 residues. Trimming cost V 3 bases and J 8 bases, with 17 bases left between them. Per germline, CDR1 SSHAT and CDR2 FNYEAQ (reference sequence). The CDR3 region has the DNA TGTGCCAGCAGCTTCCGCGGGGGCCGTATTGATGAGCAGTTCTTC. Translating it yields CASSFRGGRIDEQFF.

The rearrangement joins TRBV5-1 to TRBJ2-7; 7 bases fit TRBD1. The CDR3 length is 16 residues. The V and J ends lost 6 bases and 0 bases, in that order; junction bases with no gene match: 12. Looked up from germline, CDR1 is SGHRS and CDR2 is YFSETQ. In DNA, the CDR3 is TGCGCCAGCACCCCCCGAGGGGGACAGAGCTCCTACGAGCAGTACTTC. It specifies CASTPRGGQSSYEQYF.

This sequence joins TRBV5-6 and TRBJ2-1, with 8 bases fitting TRBD2. Losses at the gene ends were 4 bases for V and 3 bases for J; bases not matched to a gene: 9. The CDR3 is made up of 16 amino acids. In germline, CDR1 is SGHDT, CDR2 YYEEEE. CDR3 coding DNA: TGTGCCAGCAGCAATCGTCCGGGACTAGGCTACAATGAGCAGTTCTTC. Protein: CASSNRPGLGYNEQFF.

The V call is TRBV6-4, the J call TRBJ1-2; TRBD1 might be the D (6 bases). The CDR3 has 15 residues. Germline loops: CDR1 MRHNA, CDR2 SNTAGT. Trimming left V 2 bases short and J 5 bases short, with 15 bases between. DNA of the CDR3: TGTGCCAGCAGTGACGGGGCAGGGGATCGTTATGGCTACACCTTC. Protein: CASSDGAGDRYGYTF.

The chain recombines TRBV3-1 (or the pseudogene TRBV3-2) with TRBJ2-1; TRBD2 is a possible D gene (6 bases). The germline V gene encodes CDR1 LGHDT and CDR2 YNNKEL (reference sequence). V gave up 0 bases and J gave up 15 bases, with 15 bases separating them. The CDR3 has 13 residues. The DNA of the CDR3 is TGTGCCAGCAGCCAAGATTCGAGACTAGGTCTGTTCTTC. It codes for CASSQDSRLGLFF.

V gene TRBV6-5 combines with J gene TRBJ1-1, with a possible D match to TRBD1 (6 bases). The CDR3 has 13 amino acids. CDR1 MNHEY and CDR2 SVGAGI come from the germline V gene. V lost 6 bases to trimming and J lost 5 bases, with 13 bases between them. CDR3 sequence (DNA): TGTGCCAGCAGCTGGACAGCGGGAACTGAAGCTTTCTTT. Translation: CASSWTAGTEAFF.

The gene calls are TRBV6-6 and TRBJ1-2; the D gene is possibly TRBD1 (6 bases). Germline values: CDR1 MNHNY, CDR2 SVGAGI (reference sequence). The CDR3 runs 13 residues. With 11 bases removed from V and 0 bases from J, the gap between germline ends came to 13 bases. The CDR3 here is CAAGGRTNYGYTF. DNA for the CDR3: TGTGCCGCTGGGGGCAGAACTAACTATGGCTACACCTTC.

V and J are TRBV12-3 or TRBV12-4 and TRBJ2-3, with TRBD2 as a possible D gene (6 bases). This CDR3 has 13 residues. The germline V and J ends were trimmed by 8 bases and 3 bases, with 12 bases remaining between them. The CDR3 is CASAGTETDTQYF. In nucleotides, the CDR3 is TGTGCCAGCGCGGGGACCGAGACAGATACGCAGTATTTT.

The chain links TRBV4-1 to TRBJ2-2; 13 nucleotides agree with TRBD2. The J segment lost 1 base and the V segment lost 3 bases, leaving 8 bases of the junction unmatched. CDR3 length equals 19 residues. CDR1 is MGHRA and CDR2 is YSYEKL in the germline V gene. CDR3 nucleotides: TGCGCCAGCAGCCACGGGACTAGCGGGATGTCGTTGAACACCGGGGAGCTGTTTTTT. It encodes CASSHGTSGMSLNTGELFF.

The sample holds one count of this clone. The J gene is TRBJ1-1, the V gene TRBV2; a weak D match, TRBD1 (5 bases). CDR1 is SNHLY and CDR2 is FYNNEI in the germline V gene. This CDR3 comprises 14 residues. V was pared by 5 bases and J by 1 base, with 11 bases between. The CDR3, as DNA: TGTGCCAGCAGTTGGCGGGGGACGAACACTGAAGCTTTCTTT. Its protein is CASSWRGTNTEAFF.

The DNA for the CDR3 is TGTGCCAGCAGTTTCGGGGATACGCAGTATTTT. Protein product: CASSFGDTQYF. This rearrangement joins TRBV28 to TRBJ2-3; no reliable D call. V dropped 3 bases and J dropped 6 bases, with 4 bases sitting between them. The germline V gene has CDR1 MDHEN and CDR2 SYDVKM. The CDR3 sequence is 11 residues long.

The rearrangement joins TRBV5-6 to TRBJ2-7; 7 bases are a match to TRBD1. The germline gives CDR1 SGHDT, CDR2 YYEEEE. J lost 5 bases, V lost 0 bases, and 8 bases had no gene match. The CDR3 has 15 amino acids. The CDR3 DNA sequence: TGTGCCAGCAGCTTGGACAGGGGAACGTGGCACGAGCAGTACTTC. It specifies CASSLDRGTWHEQYF.

The gene calls are TRBV7-9 and TRBJ1-1; D is undetermined. CDR3 size: 11 residues. Germline CDR1 and CDR2: SEHNR and FQNEAQ (reference sequence). V dropped 6 bases and J dropped 5 bases, with 7 bases sitting between them. The CDR3, as DNA: TGTGCCAGCAGATCGGGGACTGAAGCTTTCTTT. Amino acids: CASRSGTEAFF.

The chain links TRBV28 to TRBJ2-7; 8 bases map to TRBD1. The trim removed 6 bases at V and 3 bases at J, leaving 10 bases unmatched. This CDR3 spans 15 amino acids. CDR1 and CDR2 (germline): MDHEN, SYDVKM. The CDR3 DNA reads TGTGCCAGCAGGGGCCCCGGGACAGGATACTACGAGCAGTACTTC. Translated, it gives CASRGPGTGYYEQYF.

This rearrangement joins TRBV30 to TRBJ2-3, with D possibly TRBD1 on 6 matching bases. The ends were cut back, 5 bases at V and 0 bases at J, with 12 bases in the middle. CDR1 GTSNPN and CDR2 SVGIG come from the germline V gene (reference sequence). The CDR3 is 14 amino acids. The CDR3 sequence is CAWGRDMSTDTQYF. Here the CDR3 DNA reads TGTGCCTGGGGACGGGACATGAGCACAGATACGCAGTATTTT.